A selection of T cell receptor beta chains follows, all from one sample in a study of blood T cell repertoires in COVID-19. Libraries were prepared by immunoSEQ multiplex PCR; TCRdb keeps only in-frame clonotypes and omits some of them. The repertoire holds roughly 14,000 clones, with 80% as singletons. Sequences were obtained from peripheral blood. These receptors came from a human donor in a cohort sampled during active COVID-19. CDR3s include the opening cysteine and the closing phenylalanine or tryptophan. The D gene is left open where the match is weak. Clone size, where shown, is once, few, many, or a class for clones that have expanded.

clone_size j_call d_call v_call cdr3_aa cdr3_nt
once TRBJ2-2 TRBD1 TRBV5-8 CASRTGTANTGELFF TGTGCCAGCAGGACCGGGACAGCGAACACCGGGGAGCTGTTTTTT
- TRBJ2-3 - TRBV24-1 CATSGGGILTDTQYF TGTGCCACCAGTGGCGGGGGCATCCTCACAGATACGCAGTATTTT
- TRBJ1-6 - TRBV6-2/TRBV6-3 CASSPLGHSYNSPLHF TGTGCCAGCAGCCCCCTCGGACACTCCTATAATTCACCCCTCCACTTT
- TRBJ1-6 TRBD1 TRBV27 CASNQSGQSEALHF TGTGCCAGCAACCAATCGGGACAGTCCGAAGCCCTCCACTTT
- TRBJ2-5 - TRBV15 CATSRAPQSQETQYF TGTGCCACCAGCAGAGCCCCACAGTCCCAAGAGACCCAGTACTTC
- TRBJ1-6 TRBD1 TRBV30 CACPDRVSYNSPLHF TGTGCCTGCCCCGACAGGGTTTCCTATAATTCACCCCTCCACTTT
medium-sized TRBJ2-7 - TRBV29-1 CSVAQGGSYEQYF TGCAGCGTTGCACAGGGTGGTTCCTACGAGCAGTACTTC
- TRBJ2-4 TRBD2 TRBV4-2 CASSQVGGEQNIQYF TGTGCCAGCAGCCAAGTGGGGGGGGAGCAAAACATTCAGTACTTC
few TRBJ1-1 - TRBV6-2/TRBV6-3 CASSQWSKGVGAEAFF TGTGCCAGCAGTCAATGGTCAAAGGGGGTAGGAGCTGAAGCTTTCTTT
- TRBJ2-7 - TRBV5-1 CASTAGALSYEQYF TGCGCCAGCACCGCAGGGGCTCTATCCTACGAGCAGTACTTC
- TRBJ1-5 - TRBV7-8 CASSLADRRPQHF TGTGCCAGCAGCTTAGCCGACAGGAGACCGCAGCATTTT
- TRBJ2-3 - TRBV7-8 CASSSPLRDTQYF TGTGCCAGCAGCTCTCCCCTCCGAGATACGCAGTATTTT
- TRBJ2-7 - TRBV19 CASSKMGGTGDYEQYF TGTGCCAGTAGTAAAATGGGCGGGACCGGTGACTACGAGCAGTACTTC
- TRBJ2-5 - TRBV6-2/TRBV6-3 CASTPGGEVTQYF TGTGCCAGCACCCCAGGCGGGGAGGTGACCCAGTACTTC
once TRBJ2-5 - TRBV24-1 CATSGPDQETQYF TGTGCCACCAGTGGTCCGGACCAAGAGACCCAGTACTTC
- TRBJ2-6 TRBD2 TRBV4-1 CASSPGLAGVFGANVLTF TGCGCCAGCAGCCCGGGACTAGCGGGAGTTTTCGGGGCCAACGTCCTGACTTTC
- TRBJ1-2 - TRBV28 CASSWAGHGYTF TGTGCCAGCAGCTGGGCCGGCCATGGCTACACCTTC